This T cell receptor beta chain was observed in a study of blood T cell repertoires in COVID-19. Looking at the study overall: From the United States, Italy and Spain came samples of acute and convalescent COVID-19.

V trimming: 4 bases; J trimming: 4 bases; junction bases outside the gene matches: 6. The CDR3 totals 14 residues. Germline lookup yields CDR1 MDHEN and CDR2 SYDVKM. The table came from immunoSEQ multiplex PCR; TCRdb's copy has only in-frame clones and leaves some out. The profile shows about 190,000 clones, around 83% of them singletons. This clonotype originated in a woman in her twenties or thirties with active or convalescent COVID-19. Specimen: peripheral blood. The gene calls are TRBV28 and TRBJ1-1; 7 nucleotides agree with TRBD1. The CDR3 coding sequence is TGTGCCAGCAGTTACAGGGGTGTGGGCACTGAAGCTTTCTTT. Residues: CASSYRGVGTEAFF. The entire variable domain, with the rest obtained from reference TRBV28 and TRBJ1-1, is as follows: DVKVTQSSRYLVKRTGEKVFLECVQDMDHENMFWYRQDPGLGLRLIYFSYDVKMKEKGDIPEGYSVSREKKERFSLILESASTNQTSMYLCASSYRGVGTEAFFGQGTRLTVV.